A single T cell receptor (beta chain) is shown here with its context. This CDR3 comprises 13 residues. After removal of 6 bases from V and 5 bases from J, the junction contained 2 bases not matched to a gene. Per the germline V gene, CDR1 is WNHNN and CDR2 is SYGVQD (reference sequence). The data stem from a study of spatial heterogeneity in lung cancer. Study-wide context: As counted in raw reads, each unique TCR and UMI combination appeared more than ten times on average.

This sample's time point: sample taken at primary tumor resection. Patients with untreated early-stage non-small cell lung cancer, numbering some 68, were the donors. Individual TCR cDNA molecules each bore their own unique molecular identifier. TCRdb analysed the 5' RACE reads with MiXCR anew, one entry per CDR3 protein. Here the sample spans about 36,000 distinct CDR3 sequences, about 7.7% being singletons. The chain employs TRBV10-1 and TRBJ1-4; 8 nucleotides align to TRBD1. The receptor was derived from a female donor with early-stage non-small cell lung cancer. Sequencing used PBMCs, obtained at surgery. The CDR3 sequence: CASSRTGNEKLFF. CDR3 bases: TGCGCCAGCAGCCGGACAGGGAATGAAAAACTGTTTTTT.